A single sample gave rise to the 25 T cell receptor beta chains below, sequenced in a study of cytomegalovirus exposure and HLA in healthy donors. Primers included in the PCR were 60 Vbeta and 13 Jbeta primers. The assay was immunoSEQ multiplex PCR, and TCRdb's table has in-frame clones only and misses some. The sample consists of roughly 80,000 clones, around 84% of them appearing once. Sequencing was done on a sample of PBMCs. Every receptor here comes from a woman aged 50 to 60 in good health and CMV-seronegative.

The J gene is TRBJ1-2, the V gene TRBV21-1; TRBD1, the table's D call, lacks a check against the DNA. TRBV21-1 corresponds to a pseudogene. The CDR3 spans 16 residues. CDR3 amino acids: CASSTWVQYIPWGYTF. The CDR3 bases are TGTGCCAGCAGCACGTGGGTACAGTACATCCCCTGGGGCTACACCTTC.

The gene calls are TRBV19 and TRBJ1-1; weak D call: TRBD1 (6 bases). Looked up from germline, CDR1 is LNHDA and CDR2 is SQIVND (reference sequence). The CDR3 is made up of 14 amino acids. V lost 5 bases, J lost 4 bases, and 14 bases lay in between. CDR3 in DNA: TGTGCCAGTAGTTACAGGGTTGTCGGCACTGAAGCTTTCTTT. It translates to CASSYRVVGTEAFF.

The genes are TRBV19 and TRBJ1-1; a possible D gene is TRBD1 (5 bases). Per germline, CDR1 LNHDA and CDR2 SQIVND (reference sequence). V lost 8 bases to trimming and J lost 12 bases, with 13 bases between them. The CDR3 has 10 amino acids. CDR3 protein: CASRQGGTFF. The CDR3 DNA reads TGTGCCAGTCGGCAGGGAGGAACTTTCTTT.

The chain uses TRBV28 and TRBJ2-7; 7 nucleotides agree with TRBD1. CDR1 and CDR2 (germline): MDHEN, SYDVKM. This CDR3 spans 15 amino acids. The V gene end was trimmed by 6 bases and the J gene end by 2 bases; junction bases not matched to a gene: 10. In DNA form, the CDR3 reads TGTGCCAGCAGATCTCCGGGACAGTGGGCCTACGAGCAGTACTTC. Translated, it gives CASRSPGQWAYEQYF. Filled out from reference TRBV28 and TRBJ2-7, the complete variable domain reads DVKVTQSSRYLVKRTGEKVFLECVQDMDHENMFWYRQDPGLGLRLIYFSYDVKMKEKGDIPEGYSVSREKKERFSLILESASTNQTSMYLCASRSPGQWAYEQYFGPGTRLTVT.

The chain carries TRBV18 and TRBJ2-5; 11 bases map to TRBD1. The germline gives CDR1 KGHSH, CDR2 LQKENI. Losses at the gene ends were 3 bases for V and 4 bases for J; bases not matched to a gene: 4. The CDR3 runs 15 residues. CDR3 in amino acids: CASSPGQGGGETQYF. CDR3 bases: TGTGCCAGCTCACCGGGACAGGGGGGTGGAGAGACCCAGTACTTC. Full variable domain (missing parts from reference TRBV18 and TRBJ2-5): NAGVMQNPRHLVRRRGQEARLRCSPMKGHSHVYWYRQLPEEGLKFMVYLQKENIIDESGMPKERFSAEFPKEGPSILRIQQVVRGDSAAYFCASSPGQGGGETQYFGPGTRLLVL.

This clone was picked up a small number of times. V is TRBV6-1 and J is TRBJ1-5; D is possibly TRBD1 (6 bases). The CDR3 totals 15 residues. V shed 8 bases and J shed 1 base, with 15 bases lying between them. Per germline, CDR1 MNHNS and CDR2 SASEGT. The CDR3 DNA is TGTGCCAGCGTCATATCAACAGGGAGCAATCAGCCCCAGCATTTT. Amino acid sequence: CASVISTGSNQPQHF.

The chain combines TRBV12-5 with TRBJ2-5; D may be TRBD2 (5 bases). This CDR3 contains 15 residues. Trimming removed 1 base from V and 5 bases from J, with 14 bases in between. Germline assignment: CDR1 LGHNT and CDR2 FRNRAP. This chain's CDR3 is CASGLGEGRAETQYF. In DNA form, the CDR3 reads TGTGCTAGTGGTTTGGGTGAGGGTAGGGCGGAGACCCAGTACTTC.

The rearrangement joins TRBV5-6 to TRBJ2-2; D ambiguous. Germline V gene lookup returns CDR1 SGHDT and CDR2 YYEEEE. V lost 1 base, J lost 4 bases, and 5 bases lay in between. The CDR3 covers 13 residues. The CDR3 loop is CASSLFVTGELFF. In nucleotides, the CDR3 is TGTGCCAGCAGCTTGTTCGTCACCGGGGAGCTGTTTTTT.

The chain carries TRBV7-2 and TRBJ2-3, with no clear D. Per germline, CDR1 SGHTA and CDR2 FQGNSA. The length of the CDR3 is 13 residues. V lost 5 bases and J lost 4, with 10 bases in between. The CDR3 nucleotides read TGTGCCAGCAGCGACTCGGTGGCAGATACGCAGTATTTT. This gives the protein CASSDSVADTQYF.

The genes are TRBV9 and TRBJ2-3; D remains unclear. CDR3 length equals 15 residues. Germline values: CDR1 SGDLS, CDR2 YYNGEE. Trimming took off 0 bases at V and 1 base at J, with 9 bases between the two ends. CDR3 DNA sequence: TGTGCCAGCAGCGTAGGTGGAAGCGGCACAGATACGCAGTATTTT. This sequence encodes CASSVGGSGTDTQYF.

This rearrangement joins TRBV27 to TRBJ1-2; D perhaps matches TRBD1 (5 bases). V was clipped by 5 bases and J by 7 bases, with 26 bases between them. The CDR3 has 17 residues. In germline, CDR1 is MNHEY, CDR2 SMNVEV (reference sequence). This CDR3 reads CASSNRGGAIERGGYTF. In nucleotides, the CDR3 is TGTGCCAGCAGTAACCGGGGAGGGGCCATTGAACGGGGTGGCTACACCTTC.

The genes are TRBV4-1 and TRBJ1-1; 8 bases fit TRBD1. V lost 6 bases to trimming and J lost 7 bases; unmatched junction nucleotides: 10. CDR1 and CDR2 from the germline V gene are MGHRA and YSYEKL. The CDR3 sequence is 14 residues long. CDR3 DNA sequence: TGCGCCAGCAGATTGACGACAGGGGCGGGTGAAGCTTTCTTT. Translated: CASRLTTGAGEAFF.

V is TRBV5-8 and J is TRBJ1-2, with 7 positions matching TRBD1. Germline CDR1 and CDR2: SGHTS and YDEGEE. The CDR3 consists of 17 residues. V lost 0 bases to trimming and J lost 5 bases; unmatched junction nucleotides: 13. For the CDR3, the DNA is TGTGCCAGCAGCTTGGGTGGGACAGACCCCCGGAGTTATGGCTACACCTTC. This sequence encodes CASSLGGTDPRSYGYTF.

The chain recombines TRBV5-1 with TRBJ1-4, with 8 positions matching TRBD1. The CDR3 totals 14 residues. V dropped 2 bases and J dropped 7; count of bases not matched to a gene: 4. Germline CDR1 reads SGHRS; CDR2 reads YFSETQ. Here the CDR3 reads CASSLGQGSEKLFF. The CDR3 bases are TGCGCCAGCAGCTTAGGACAGGGATCTGAAAAACTGTTTTTT.

The chain combines TRBV14 with TRBJ2-1; possibly TRBD2 for D (6 bases). CDR3 length: 14 amino acids. Per the germline V gene, CDR1 is SGHDN and CDR2 is FVKESK. V lost 4 bases, J lost 5 bases, and 12 bases lay in between. The CDR3 sequence is CASSPGVLNNEQFF. Here the CDR3 DNA reads TGTGCCAGCAGCCCGGGGGTCCTAAACAATGAGCAGTTCTTC.

The chain couples TRBV28 to TRBJ1-2; 9 bases agree with TRBD1. V gave up 2 bases and J gave up 14 bases; unmatched junction bases: 6. The CDR3 is made up of 12 amino acids. Per germline, CDR1 MDHEN and CDR2 SYDVKM. The CDR3, as DNA: TGTGCCAGCAGTTTAGTCCTACAGGGGGCGACCTTC. Protein sequence: CASSLVLQGATF.

The genes are TRBV4-1 and TRBJ1-5; perhaps TRBD1 as D (5 bases). Germline values: CDR1 MGHRA, CDR2 YSYEKL. The CDR3 runs 14 residues. Between the trimmed V and J ends, which lost 4 bases and 5 bases, there was a span of 12 bases. DNA of the CDR3: TGCGCCAGCAGCCCTGGGGCCAGTGATCAGCCCCAGCATTTT. Its protein product is CASSPGASDQPQHF.

The rearrangement uses TRBV28 and TRBJ2-1, with D unresolved. V was clipped by 3 bases and J by 6 bases, with 9 bases between them. The CDR3 is 13 amino acids. Germline CDR1 reads MDHEN; CDR2 reads SYDVKM. CDR3 sequence reads: CASSLRLGNEQFF. The CDR3 DNA is TGTGCCAGCAGTTTGCGGCTAGGCAATGAGCAGTTCTTC.

Only one count was recorded for this clone. The chain uses TRBV28 and TRBJ2-1, with TRBD2 identical over 7 bases. V shed 4 bases, J shed 6 bases, and the junction held 0 bases outside the gene matches. CDR1 is MDHEN and CDR2 is SYDVKM in the germline V gene. This CDR3 region has 12 residues. CDR3 protein: CASSWGGNEQFF. CDR3 DNA: TGTGCCAGCAGTTGGGGGGGCAATGAGCAGTTCTTC.

The chain links TRBV27 to TRBJ1-2; possible D gene TRBD1, 6 bases. The CDR3 extends over 15 amino acids. Germline CDR1 and CDR2: MNHEY and SMNVEV (reference sequence). Trimming removed 2 bases at V and 8 bases at J, with 18 bases between. The CDR3 DNA reads TGTGCCAGCAGTTTAGGGGGGGTCAGGGGAAAGGGCTACACCTTC. Protein: CASSLGGVRGKGYTF.

This clone has only one observation. The J gene is TRBJ1-1, the V gene TRBV7-9; tentatively, D is TRBD1 (5 bases). Germline V gives CDR1 SEHNR, CDR2 FQNEAQ (reference sequence). Trimming pared 5 bases from V and 1 base from J, leaving 5 bases between. The CDR3 is made up of 12 amino acids. This chain's CDR3 is CASSQGNTEAFF. The CDR3 DNA reads TGTGCCAGCAGCCAGGGGAACACTGAAGCTTTCTTT.

V and J are TRBV27 and TRBJ2-1; 8 bases are a match to TRBD2. The CDR3 is made up of 17 amino acids. The germline CDR1 and CDR2 sequences are MNHEY and SMNVEV (reference sequence). V gave up 8 bases and J gave up 0 bases; unmatched junction bases: 12. In nucleotides, the CDR3 is TGTGCCAGCTCAGCTCGGGGCGGGGGGAGCTCCTACAATGAGCAGTTCTTC. It specifies CASSARGGGSSYNEQFF.

The gene calls are TRBV6-5 and TRBJ2-3; maybe TRBD2 (6 bases). Germline CDR1 is MNHEY and CDR2 is SVGAGI. The V gene lost 6 bases and the J gene lost 6 bases, with 19 bases spanning the gap. CDR3 length: 15 residues. CDR3 sequence reads: CASSPGLEVRDTQYF. CDR3 bases: TGTGCCAGCAGCCCGGGACTCGAAGTCAGGGATACGCAGTATTTT.

The V and J genes are TRBV29-1 and TRBJ1-1; D not certain. V was clipped by 6 bases and J by 0 bases, with 11 bases between them. The germline CDR1 and CDR2 sequences are SQVTM and ANQGSEA. This CDR3 comprises 13 residues. CDR3 sequence: CSVEVSLNTEAFF. DNA for the CDR3: TGCAGCGTGGAGGTCAGTTTGAACACTGAAGCTTTCTTT.

This clone showed up just a few times. Here the CDR3 DNA reads TGTGCCAGCAGCGTAGAGACAGGGATGACAAATTCACCCCTCCACTTT. This sequence encodes CASSVETGMTNSPLHF. The chain joins TRBV9 to TRBJ1-6, with 7 positions matching TRBD1. The CDR3 is made up of 16 amino acids. Germline V lookup: CDR1 SGDLS, CDR2 YYNGEE. V dropped 0 bases and J dropped 7; count of bases not matched to a gene: 7.